Below, 6 T cell receptor beta chains from the same sample are listed, as sequenced in a study of regulatory T cells in long-lasting Graves disease. Indicated time point: persistent/refractory GD, antithyroid drugs over 5 years with positive TRAb. TCR sequences were obtained from RNA taken from PBMCs. Building the TCR beta libraries relied on iRepertoire HTBI primers, and CDR3 regions underwent Arm-PCR. MiXCR, run by TCRdb on the multiplex PCR reads, gives a single entry per CDR3 protein. The table includes roughly 400,000 distinct CDR3 sequences, around 20% detected once. Here the sequenced sample was peripheral blood mononuclear cells (PBMCs), taken when the disease was refractory, from a patient treated with antithyroid drugs. The origin of the receptors is a female donor with Graves disease.

This clonotype occurred a few times. The rearrangement links TRBV2 to TRBJ1-2; the D gene is possibly TRBD1 (6 bases). The V end lost 10 bases, the J end lost 10 bases, and 16 bases lay between the germline ends. The CDR3 length is 11 residues. The germline CDR1 and CDR2 sequences are SNHLY and FYNNEI. The CDR3 is CAIPGVGNYTF. CDR3 nucleotide sequence: TGTGCCATCCCAGGGGTAGGGAACTACACCTTC.

In its sample, this clonotype was seen a few times. This sequence may be a read error, since a much larger clone differs from it by one base. No conserved phenylalanine or tryptophan ends this CDR3, so it is likely a read error. V usage is TRBV12-3 or TRBV12-4 and J usage is TRBJ1-2; D gene ambiguous. This CDR3 comprises 11 residues. With 1 base removed from V and 7 bases from J, the gap between germline ends came to 4 bases. DNA for the CDR3: TGTGCCAGCAGTTTAGTAGGTGGCTACACCTAC. It encodes CASSLVGGYTY.

This clonotype was detected many times. J is TRBJ2-2 and V is TRBV24-1; 8 bases are a match to TRBD2. This CDR3 region has 14 residues. CDR1 and CDR2 (germline): KGHDR, SFDVKD. Trimming took 10 bases from V and 2 from J; bases not matched to a gene: 5. The CDR3 DNA reads as TGTGCCACGGGGACTAGAGGAAACACCGGGGAGCTGTTTTTT. Encoded protein: CATGTRGNTGELFF.

This clonotype occurred many times. CDR3 sequence (DNA): TGTGCCAGCAGCCAAGCGGACACTGAAGCTTTCTTT. Its protein product is CASSQADTEAFF. The V gene is TRBV3-1, the J gene TRBJ1-1; D remains ambiguous. The CDR3 runs 12 residues. V gave up 1 base and J gave up 3 bases, with 3 bases separating them. The germline V gene has CDR1 LGHDT and CDR2 YNNKEL (reference sequence).

The chain employs TRBV7-3 and TRBJ2-7, with 9 bases matching TRBD2. Germline lookup yields CDR1 SGHTA and CDR2 FQGTGA. The trim removed 2 bases at V and 2 bases at J, leaving 7 bases unmatched. This CDR3 spans 16 amino acids. CDR3 bases: TGTGCCAGCAGCTTAGTGGGTAGCGGGGGAACCTACGAGCAGTACTTC. Amino acids: CASSLVGSGGTYEQYF.

This clonotype has a handful of counts. V is TRBV20-1 and J is TRBJ2-3, with TRBD2 matching over 7 bases. V shed 4 bases, J shed 3 bases, and the junction held 13 bases outside the gene matches. The CDR3 is 16 residues long. CDR1 DFQATT and CDR2 SNEGSKA come from the germline V gene (reference sequence). CDR3 DNA: TGCAGTGCTACCCGCGGGCAGCGGGGTGCTACAGATACGCAGTATTTT. This translates into CSATRGQRGATDTQYF.